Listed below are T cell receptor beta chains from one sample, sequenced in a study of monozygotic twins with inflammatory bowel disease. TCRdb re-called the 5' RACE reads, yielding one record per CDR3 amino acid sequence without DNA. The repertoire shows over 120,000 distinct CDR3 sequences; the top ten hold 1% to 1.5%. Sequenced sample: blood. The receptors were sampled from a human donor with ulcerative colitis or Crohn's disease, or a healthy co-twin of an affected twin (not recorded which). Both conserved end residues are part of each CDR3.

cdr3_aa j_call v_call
CASSFLPWDEQYF TRBJ2-7 TRBV5-4
CASSLIPPRQGYRSGANVLTF TRBJ2-6 TRBV7-3
CSVGGGRVEQFF TRBJ2-1 TRBV29-1
CSARAPASANEQFF TRBJ2-1 TRBV20-1
CASSPDEGAYGYTF TRBJ1-2 TRBV5-4
CASSDSGSVYNEQFF TRBJ2-1 TRBV7-2
CASSSGLAGPDTQYF TRBJ2-3 TRBV5-1
CGSLGRGETQYF TRBJ2-5 TRBV2
CASSLYRHSYNEQFF TRBJ2-1 TRBV27
CASSSQSRDRVDGYTF TRBJ1-2 TRBV7-8
CASSYPKETQYF TRBJ2-5 TRBV12-3/TRBV12-4
CSASGGRAYNEQFF TRBJ2-1 TRBV20-1
CASSGQGHQPQHF TRBJ1-5 TRBV5-5
CASSHGGLSYEQYF TRBJ2-7 TRBV7-9
CASSPQTGIGETQYF TRBJ2-5 TRBV18
CASSQEVQGNQPQHF TRBJ1-5 TRBV4-1
CATRGHSTGELFF TRBJ2-2 TRBV24-1
CASSFSAGEQFF TRBJ2-1 TRBV7-2
CASRGRLADNEQFF TRBJ2-1 TRBV6-6
CASTAVGPAEAFF TRBJ1-1 TRBV6-5
CASSEARREGSTDTQYF TRBJ2-3 TRBV2
CAWRTTGEGRQPQHF TRBJ1-5 TRBV30
CASSFSLAGAPYEQYF TRBJ2-7 TRBV5-5
CSATPTSGRAYEQFF TRBJ2-1 TRBV29-1
CSVSPGVTEAFF TRBJ1-1 TRBV29-1
CASIPRGEANQPQHF TRBJ1-5 TRBV23-1
CASNPGRGGDEQYF TRBJ2-7 TRBV7-2
CSVRTDGDGYTF TRBJ1-2 TRBV29-1
CASSLYGRNTEAFF TRBJ1-1 TRBV5-1
CASSLDGQMWSEKLFF TRBJ1-4 TRBV5-1
CASSLRSTEAFF TRBJ1-1 TRBV5-1
CASSSTESSLREQFF TRBJ2-1 TRBV5-1
CAISDGTGRKAFF TRBJ1-1 TRBV10-3
CASSLARGNTEAFF TRBJ1-1 TRBV5-5
CASSRTTSNEQFF TRBJ2-1 TRBV9
CAWSPGGGATEAFF TRBJ1-1 TRBV30
CASSFDLTGELFF TRBJ2-2 TRBV7-2
CASSFGLSPINSPLHF TRBJ1-6 TRBV7-8
CASSSWGALSYNEQFF TRBJ2-1 TRBV5-4
CASSLLAGGRYEQYF TRBJ2-7 TRBV5-1
CASSLRGLNQPQHF TRBJ1-5 TRBV7-2
CASSVEDRGPQETQYF TRBJ2-5 TRBV9
CASSRDLSNQPQHF TRBJ1-5 TRBV5-4
CSVEDANYGYTF TRBJ1-2 TRBV29-1